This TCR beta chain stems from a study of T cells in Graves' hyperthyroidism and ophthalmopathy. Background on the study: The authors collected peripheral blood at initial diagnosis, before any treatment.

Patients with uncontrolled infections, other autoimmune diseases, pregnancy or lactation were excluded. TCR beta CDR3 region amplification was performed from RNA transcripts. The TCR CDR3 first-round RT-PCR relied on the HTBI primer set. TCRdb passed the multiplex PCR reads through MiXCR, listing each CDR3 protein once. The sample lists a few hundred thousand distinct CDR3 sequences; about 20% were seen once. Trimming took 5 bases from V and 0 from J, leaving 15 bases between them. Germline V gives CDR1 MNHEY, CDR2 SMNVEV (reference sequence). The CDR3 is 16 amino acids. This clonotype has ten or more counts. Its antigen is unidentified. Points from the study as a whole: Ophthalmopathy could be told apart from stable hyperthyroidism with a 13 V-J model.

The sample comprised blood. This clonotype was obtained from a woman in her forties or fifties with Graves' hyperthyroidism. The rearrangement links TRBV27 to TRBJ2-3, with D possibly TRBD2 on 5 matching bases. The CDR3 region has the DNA TGTGCCAGCAGTCCCTCCCCGACGGGGAGCACAGATACGCAGTATTTT. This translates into CASSPSPTGSTDTQYF.